This T cell receptor beta chain was profiled in a study of T cell responses to AZD1222 COVID-19 vaccine (dated by TCRdb to the early 2020s). At the level of the whole study: A total of 233 trial participants underwent TCR sequencing, of whom some 210 received two doses of AZD1222 and some 25 received two doses of the MenACWY control vaccine. Trial participants were enrolled by age into subgroups of 18-55, 56-69 and 70-plus years, and roughly 160, 29 and 62 TCR-sequenced participants, respectively, were included in these subgroups.

Taken with the paper, the label for time point translates to: about 28 days (+/-7) after the second vaccine dose. The meaning of the sample's treatment or condition label: meningococcal conjugate vaccine given as trial control. The vaccinee samples were drawn from two UK trials, COV001 and COV002, one of which was a single-blind randomized controlled phase 2/3 trial testing AZD1222 (ChAdOx1 nCoV-19) in healthy adults. Trial participant PBMC samples were collected at day 0 and day 28 after the second dose for TCRbeta chain sequencing. The CDR3 regions of human TCRbeta chains were subjected to immunosequencing. Per the authors' processing: TCRs in the repertoires were compared against a reference library of SARS-CoV-2-specific TCRs that had been generated with the MIRA antigen-specificity platform. Breadth was defined as the fraction of unique TCRs that were SARS-CoV-2-associated, and depth was defined as the fraction of total T cells that were SARS-CoV-2-associated. Each spike-specific TCR was assigned to its reactive spike region and to a CD4 or CD8 class using the MIRA data. Log10-transformed breadth and depth values were compared by one-way ANOVA with Sidak's multiple comparisons tests. TCRdb obtained this table from immuneACCESS and retained in-frame rearrangements with V and J assigned. These tables miss some clones; where compared with another copy, unresolved V genes account for less than half of the shortfall, and the remainder is unexplained. V, J and clone size were drawn from that table, and D and trimming were deduced from the DNA. In this sample the table shows 160,000 or so clones, approximately 90% of which occur a single time. 3.5% to 5.5% of the sample is in the top ten clones.

Taken from the germline V gene, the CDR1 and CDR2 loops are MNHEY and SVGAGI. V is reduced by 6 bases and J by 6 bases, leaving a spacing of 9 bases between them. The CDR3 contains 12 residues, cysteine and phenylalanine counted. Here the CDR3 DNA is all that survives: 36 bases in frame from base 1. In regard to this clone: There is no known antigen for this receptor. Per-base quality was not reported, and no clone a single base away is much larger than it.

Findings and caveats that apply to the study as a whole: The 56-69-year group was small, and its depth increase did not reach significance, likely because of low power. The vaccine-associated CD4 TCRs covered the entire spike protein, and the dominant responses fell in regions 160-218 and 743-854. Epitopes outside the regions mutated in the B.1.351 and B.1.1.7 variants were reportedly recognized by nearly half of the unique spike-specific TCRs. Conclusions about previously exposed vaccinees were limited because only a handful of AZD1222 recipients were SARS-CoV-2 seropositive at baseline. After two AZD1222 doses, spike-specific TCR breadth and depth were significantly higher than at day 0 and than in MenACWY recipients. Because no samples from the day 14 peak response were available, repertoires could be characterized only after the peak T cell response. Participants were mostly white British, with more females than males. The authors suggested clonal diversity may have been underestimated.

The V gene is TRBV6-5 and the J gene is TRBJ2-1; the D gene assignment is ambiguous. The receptor was derived from an adult who received the MenACWY meningococcal vaccine as a control. Specimen: peripheral blood, collected 28 days after the second dose of the MenACWY control vaccine. This receptor has the CDR3 CASRASSNEQFF. The nucleotide sequence is given as TGTGCCAGCAGGGCGAGCTCCAATGAGCAGTTCTTC.